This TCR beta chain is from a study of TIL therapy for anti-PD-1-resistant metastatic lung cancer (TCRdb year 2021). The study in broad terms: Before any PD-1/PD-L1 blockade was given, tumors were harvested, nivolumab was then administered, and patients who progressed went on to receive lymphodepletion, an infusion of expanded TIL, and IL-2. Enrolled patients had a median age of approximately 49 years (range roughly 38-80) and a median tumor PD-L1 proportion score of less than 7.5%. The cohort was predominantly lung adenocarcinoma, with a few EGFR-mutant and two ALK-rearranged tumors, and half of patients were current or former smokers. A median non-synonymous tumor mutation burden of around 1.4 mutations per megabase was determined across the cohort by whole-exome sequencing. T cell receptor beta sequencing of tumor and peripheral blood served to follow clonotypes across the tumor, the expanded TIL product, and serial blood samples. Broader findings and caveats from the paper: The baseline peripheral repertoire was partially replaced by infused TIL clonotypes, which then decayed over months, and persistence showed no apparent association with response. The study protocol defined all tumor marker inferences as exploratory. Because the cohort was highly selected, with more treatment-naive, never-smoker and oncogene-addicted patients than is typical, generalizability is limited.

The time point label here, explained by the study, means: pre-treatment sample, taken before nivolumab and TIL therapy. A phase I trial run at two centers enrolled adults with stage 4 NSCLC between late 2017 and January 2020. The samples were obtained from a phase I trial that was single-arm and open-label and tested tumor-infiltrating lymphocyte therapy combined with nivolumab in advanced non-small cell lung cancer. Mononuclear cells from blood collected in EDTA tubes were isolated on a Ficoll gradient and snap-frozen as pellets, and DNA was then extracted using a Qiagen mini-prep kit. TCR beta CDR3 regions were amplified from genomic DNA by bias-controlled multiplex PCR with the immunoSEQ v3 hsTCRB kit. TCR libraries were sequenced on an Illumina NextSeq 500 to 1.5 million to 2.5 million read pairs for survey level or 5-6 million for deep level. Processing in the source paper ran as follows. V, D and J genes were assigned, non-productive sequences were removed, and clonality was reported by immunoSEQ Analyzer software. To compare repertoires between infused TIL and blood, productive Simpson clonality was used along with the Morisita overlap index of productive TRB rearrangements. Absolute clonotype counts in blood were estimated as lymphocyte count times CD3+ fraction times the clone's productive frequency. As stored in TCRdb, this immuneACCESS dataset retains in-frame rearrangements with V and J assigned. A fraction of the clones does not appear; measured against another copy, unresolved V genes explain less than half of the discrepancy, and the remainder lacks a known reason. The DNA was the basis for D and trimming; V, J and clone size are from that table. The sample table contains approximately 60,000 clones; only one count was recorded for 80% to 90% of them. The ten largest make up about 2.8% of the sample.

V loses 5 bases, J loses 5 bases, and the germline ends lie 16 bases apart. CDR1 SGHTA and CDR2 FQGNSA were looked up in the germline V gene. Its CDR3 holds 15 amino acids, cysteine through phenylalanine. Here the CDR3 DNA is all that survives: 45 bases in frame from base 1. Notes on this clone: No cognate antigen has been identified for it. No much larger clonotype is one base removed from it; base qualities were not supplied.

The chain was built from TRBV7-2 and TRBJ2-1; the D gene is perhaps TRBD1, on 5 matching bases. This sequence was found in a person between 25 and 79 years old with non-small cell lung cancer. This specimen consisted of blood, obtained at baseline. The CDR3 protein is CASSPPSIRDNEQFF. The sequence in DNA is TGTGCCAGCAGCCCCCCTTCTATCAGGGACAATGAGCAGTTCTTC.